The 12 T cell receptor beta chains presented below share a single source sample, sequenced in a study of T cell responses to AZD1222 COVID-19 vaccine. Sequenced by immunoSEQ multiplex PCR; TCRdb stores in-frame clones only, minus some. Seen here are under 150,000 clones, less than 95% observed once, and the top ten hold approximately 7.6%. Sample: peripheral blood, taken on day 0 of AZD1222 vaccination. These TCRs come from an adult in good health.

The J gene is TRBJ2-7, the V gene TRBV5-1; D may be TRBD1 or TRBD2 (5 bases each). Per germline, CDR1 SGHRS and CDR2 YFSETQ. This CDR3 contains 14 residues. Trimming stripped 0 bases from V and 2 bases from J, with 9 bases between. The chain's CDR3 is CASSLEPGPYEQYF. CDR3 in DNA: TGCGCCAGCAGCTTGGAACCGGGACCCTACGAGCAGTACTTC.

This chain links TRBV6-2 or TRBV6-3 with TRBJ1-2; weak D call: TRBD1 (5 bases). Deletions cut 6 bases from V and 8 bases from J, with 16 bases between. The CDR3 consists of 13 residues. Germline CDR1 and CDR2: MNHEY and SVGEGT. The CDR3 here is CASSASGLWGYTF. CDR3 nucleotides: TGTGCCAGCAGCGCATCAGGGTTGTGGGGCTACACCTTC.

The chain couples TRBV28 to TRBJ2-2; TRBD2 matches 10 bases. The CDR3 has 18 amino acids. Germline V CDR1 and CDR2: MDHEN, SYDVKM. The ends lost 3 bases at V and 3 bases at J; junction bases unmatched: 10. The chain's CDR3 is CASSFPAGGPRDTGELFF. CDR3 in DNA: TGTGCCAGCAGTTTCCCAGCGGGAGGGCCACGGGACACCGGGGAGCTGTTTTTT.

The chain recombines TRBV7-9 with TRBJ2-5; TRBD1 agrees at 9 bases. Germline CDR1 is SEHNR and CDR2 is FQNEAQ (reference sequence). Trimming at V came to 3 bases and at J to 1 base, leaving 3 bases not matched to a gene. The CDR3 has 15 residues. The CDR3 DNA reads as TGTGCCAGCAGCTTGACAGGGGGGGTCCAAGAGACCCAGTACTTC. Encoded protein: CASSLTGGVQETQYF.

This chain uses TRBV5-8 with TRBJ1-1; TRBD1 matches 7 bases. V lost 2 bases, J lost 5 bases, and 6 bases stayed unmatched. Germline-derived CDR1 and CDR2 are SGHTS and YDEGEE. The length of the CDR3 is 14 residues. As DNA, the CDR3 is TGTGCCAGCAGCTTAGGGGGCTCGGGGACTGAAGCTTTCTTT. As protein: CASSLGGSGTEAFF.

The V call is TRBV5-6, the J call TRBJ1-3, with 8 bases lining up with TRBD1. The CDR3 is 13 residues long. With V trimmed by 4 bases and J by 4 bases, 1 base remained unmatched. Per the germline V gene, CDR1 is SGHDT and CDR2 is YYEEEE. The CDR3 DNA is TGTGCCAGCAGCCGGGACAGGGGAAACACCATATATTTT. Protein: CASSRDRGNTIYF.

The chain carries TRBV5-1 and TRBJ2-7; D is perhaps TRBD1 (6 bases). The CDR3 covers 16 residues. The germline V and J ends were trimmed by 3 bases and 5 bases, with 21 bases remaining between them. CDR1 SGHRS and CDR2 YFSETQ come from the germline V gene. The DNA for the CDR3 is TGCGCCAGCAGCTGGGACACCGGGACACCAAGGGACGAGCAGTACTTC. Encoded protein: CASSWDTGTPRDEQYF.

The V call is TRBV3-1 (or the pseudogene TRBV3-2), the J call TRBJ2-6; 7 bases line up with TRBD1. V shed 2 bases and J 0 bases; nucleotides not matched to a gene: 7. The CDR3 spans 18 residues. The germline V gene encodes CDR1 LGHDT and CDR2 YNNKEL (reference sequence). The CDR3 coding sequence is TGTGCCAGCAGCCAACATCCGGGACAGAGCTCTGGGGCCAACGTCCTGACTTTC. This gives the protein CASSQHPGQSSGANVLTF.

V gene TRBV9 combines with J gene TRBJ1-6, with D hard to call. Germline V gene data show CDR1 as SGDLS and CDR2 as YYNGEE. This CDR3 spans 15 amino acids. Trimming took off 0 bases at V and 7 bases at J, with 11 bases between the two ends. CDR3 region: CASSVDATPNSPLHF. Written as DNA, the CDR3 is TGTGCCAGCAGCGTAGATGCCACACCCAATTCACCCCTCCACTTT. Full variable domain (outside the CDR3, taken from reference TRBV9 and TRBJ1-6): DSGVTQTPKHLITATGQRVTLRCSPRSGDLSVYWYQQSLDQGLQFLIQYYNGEERAKGNILERFSAQQFPDLHSELNLSSLELGDSALYFCASSVDATPNSPLHFGNGTRLTVT.

The chain carries TRBV11-3 and TRBJ2-7, with D uncertain. Germline CDR1 SGHNT, CDR2 YENEEA. This CDR3 region has 13 residues. Trimming pared 1 base from V and 3 bases from J, leaving 7 bases between. In DNA, the CDR3 is TGTGCCAGCAGCTTAGGGGTTCACTACGAGCAGTACTTC. Translation: CASSLGVHYEQYF.

The V call is TRBV16, the J call TRBJ1-2, with 10 bases lining up with TRBD1. Germline CDR1 reads KGHSY; CDR2 reads FQNENV. The CDR3 covers 13 residues. V was pared by 6 bases and J by 6 bases, with 4 bases of the junction left unmatched. CDR3 DNA sequence: TGTGCCAGCAGGCGACAGGGGGCCGATGGCTACACCTTC. Translation gives CASRRQGADGYTF. Based on the CDR3 plus reference TRBV16 and TRBJ1-2, the full variable domain is GEEVAQTPKHLVRGEGQKAKLYCAPIKGHSYVFWYQQVLKNEFKFLISFQNENVFDETGMPKERFSAKCLPNSPCSLEIQATKLEDSAVYFCASRRQGADGYTFGSGTRLTVV.

This sequence joins TRBV6-2 or TRBV6-3 and TRBJ1-1, with D uncertain. The CDR3 is 17 residues long. Germline V CDR1 and CDR2: MNHEY, SVGEGT. Deletions cut 4 bases from V and 6 bases from J, with 24 bases between. The CDR3 DNA reads as TGTGCCAGCAGTTCCCAACTCGAGACCCCTTTCGTTCCTGAAGCTTTCTTT. The encoded protein is CASSSQLETPFVPEAFF.